This record covers a single T cell receptor (beta chain). These data originate in a study of monozygotic twins with inflammatory bowel disease. In germline, CDR1 is LNHDA, CDR2 SQIVND (reference sequence). The CDR3 spans 14 residues. TCRdb reprocessed the 5' RACE reads and keeps a single row for each CDR3 protein, giving no DNA. In all, the sample yields 150,000 to 200,000 distinct CDR3 sequences. What was sequenced was blood. The clonotype comes from a human donor with ulcerative colitis or Crohn's disease, or a healthy co-twin of an affected twin (not recorded which). The V call is TRBV19, the J call TRBJ1-5; lacking DNA, the TRBD1 call made by TCRdb goes unchecked. Here the CDR3 reads CASSPRDRHQPQHF. Filled out from reference TRBV19 and TRBJ1-5, the complete variable domain reads DGGITQSPKYLFRKEGQNVTLSCEQNLNHDAMYWYRQDPGQGLRLIYYSQIVNDFQKGDIAEGYSVSREKKESFPLTVTSAQKNPTAFYLCASSPRDRHQPQHFGDGTRLSIL.